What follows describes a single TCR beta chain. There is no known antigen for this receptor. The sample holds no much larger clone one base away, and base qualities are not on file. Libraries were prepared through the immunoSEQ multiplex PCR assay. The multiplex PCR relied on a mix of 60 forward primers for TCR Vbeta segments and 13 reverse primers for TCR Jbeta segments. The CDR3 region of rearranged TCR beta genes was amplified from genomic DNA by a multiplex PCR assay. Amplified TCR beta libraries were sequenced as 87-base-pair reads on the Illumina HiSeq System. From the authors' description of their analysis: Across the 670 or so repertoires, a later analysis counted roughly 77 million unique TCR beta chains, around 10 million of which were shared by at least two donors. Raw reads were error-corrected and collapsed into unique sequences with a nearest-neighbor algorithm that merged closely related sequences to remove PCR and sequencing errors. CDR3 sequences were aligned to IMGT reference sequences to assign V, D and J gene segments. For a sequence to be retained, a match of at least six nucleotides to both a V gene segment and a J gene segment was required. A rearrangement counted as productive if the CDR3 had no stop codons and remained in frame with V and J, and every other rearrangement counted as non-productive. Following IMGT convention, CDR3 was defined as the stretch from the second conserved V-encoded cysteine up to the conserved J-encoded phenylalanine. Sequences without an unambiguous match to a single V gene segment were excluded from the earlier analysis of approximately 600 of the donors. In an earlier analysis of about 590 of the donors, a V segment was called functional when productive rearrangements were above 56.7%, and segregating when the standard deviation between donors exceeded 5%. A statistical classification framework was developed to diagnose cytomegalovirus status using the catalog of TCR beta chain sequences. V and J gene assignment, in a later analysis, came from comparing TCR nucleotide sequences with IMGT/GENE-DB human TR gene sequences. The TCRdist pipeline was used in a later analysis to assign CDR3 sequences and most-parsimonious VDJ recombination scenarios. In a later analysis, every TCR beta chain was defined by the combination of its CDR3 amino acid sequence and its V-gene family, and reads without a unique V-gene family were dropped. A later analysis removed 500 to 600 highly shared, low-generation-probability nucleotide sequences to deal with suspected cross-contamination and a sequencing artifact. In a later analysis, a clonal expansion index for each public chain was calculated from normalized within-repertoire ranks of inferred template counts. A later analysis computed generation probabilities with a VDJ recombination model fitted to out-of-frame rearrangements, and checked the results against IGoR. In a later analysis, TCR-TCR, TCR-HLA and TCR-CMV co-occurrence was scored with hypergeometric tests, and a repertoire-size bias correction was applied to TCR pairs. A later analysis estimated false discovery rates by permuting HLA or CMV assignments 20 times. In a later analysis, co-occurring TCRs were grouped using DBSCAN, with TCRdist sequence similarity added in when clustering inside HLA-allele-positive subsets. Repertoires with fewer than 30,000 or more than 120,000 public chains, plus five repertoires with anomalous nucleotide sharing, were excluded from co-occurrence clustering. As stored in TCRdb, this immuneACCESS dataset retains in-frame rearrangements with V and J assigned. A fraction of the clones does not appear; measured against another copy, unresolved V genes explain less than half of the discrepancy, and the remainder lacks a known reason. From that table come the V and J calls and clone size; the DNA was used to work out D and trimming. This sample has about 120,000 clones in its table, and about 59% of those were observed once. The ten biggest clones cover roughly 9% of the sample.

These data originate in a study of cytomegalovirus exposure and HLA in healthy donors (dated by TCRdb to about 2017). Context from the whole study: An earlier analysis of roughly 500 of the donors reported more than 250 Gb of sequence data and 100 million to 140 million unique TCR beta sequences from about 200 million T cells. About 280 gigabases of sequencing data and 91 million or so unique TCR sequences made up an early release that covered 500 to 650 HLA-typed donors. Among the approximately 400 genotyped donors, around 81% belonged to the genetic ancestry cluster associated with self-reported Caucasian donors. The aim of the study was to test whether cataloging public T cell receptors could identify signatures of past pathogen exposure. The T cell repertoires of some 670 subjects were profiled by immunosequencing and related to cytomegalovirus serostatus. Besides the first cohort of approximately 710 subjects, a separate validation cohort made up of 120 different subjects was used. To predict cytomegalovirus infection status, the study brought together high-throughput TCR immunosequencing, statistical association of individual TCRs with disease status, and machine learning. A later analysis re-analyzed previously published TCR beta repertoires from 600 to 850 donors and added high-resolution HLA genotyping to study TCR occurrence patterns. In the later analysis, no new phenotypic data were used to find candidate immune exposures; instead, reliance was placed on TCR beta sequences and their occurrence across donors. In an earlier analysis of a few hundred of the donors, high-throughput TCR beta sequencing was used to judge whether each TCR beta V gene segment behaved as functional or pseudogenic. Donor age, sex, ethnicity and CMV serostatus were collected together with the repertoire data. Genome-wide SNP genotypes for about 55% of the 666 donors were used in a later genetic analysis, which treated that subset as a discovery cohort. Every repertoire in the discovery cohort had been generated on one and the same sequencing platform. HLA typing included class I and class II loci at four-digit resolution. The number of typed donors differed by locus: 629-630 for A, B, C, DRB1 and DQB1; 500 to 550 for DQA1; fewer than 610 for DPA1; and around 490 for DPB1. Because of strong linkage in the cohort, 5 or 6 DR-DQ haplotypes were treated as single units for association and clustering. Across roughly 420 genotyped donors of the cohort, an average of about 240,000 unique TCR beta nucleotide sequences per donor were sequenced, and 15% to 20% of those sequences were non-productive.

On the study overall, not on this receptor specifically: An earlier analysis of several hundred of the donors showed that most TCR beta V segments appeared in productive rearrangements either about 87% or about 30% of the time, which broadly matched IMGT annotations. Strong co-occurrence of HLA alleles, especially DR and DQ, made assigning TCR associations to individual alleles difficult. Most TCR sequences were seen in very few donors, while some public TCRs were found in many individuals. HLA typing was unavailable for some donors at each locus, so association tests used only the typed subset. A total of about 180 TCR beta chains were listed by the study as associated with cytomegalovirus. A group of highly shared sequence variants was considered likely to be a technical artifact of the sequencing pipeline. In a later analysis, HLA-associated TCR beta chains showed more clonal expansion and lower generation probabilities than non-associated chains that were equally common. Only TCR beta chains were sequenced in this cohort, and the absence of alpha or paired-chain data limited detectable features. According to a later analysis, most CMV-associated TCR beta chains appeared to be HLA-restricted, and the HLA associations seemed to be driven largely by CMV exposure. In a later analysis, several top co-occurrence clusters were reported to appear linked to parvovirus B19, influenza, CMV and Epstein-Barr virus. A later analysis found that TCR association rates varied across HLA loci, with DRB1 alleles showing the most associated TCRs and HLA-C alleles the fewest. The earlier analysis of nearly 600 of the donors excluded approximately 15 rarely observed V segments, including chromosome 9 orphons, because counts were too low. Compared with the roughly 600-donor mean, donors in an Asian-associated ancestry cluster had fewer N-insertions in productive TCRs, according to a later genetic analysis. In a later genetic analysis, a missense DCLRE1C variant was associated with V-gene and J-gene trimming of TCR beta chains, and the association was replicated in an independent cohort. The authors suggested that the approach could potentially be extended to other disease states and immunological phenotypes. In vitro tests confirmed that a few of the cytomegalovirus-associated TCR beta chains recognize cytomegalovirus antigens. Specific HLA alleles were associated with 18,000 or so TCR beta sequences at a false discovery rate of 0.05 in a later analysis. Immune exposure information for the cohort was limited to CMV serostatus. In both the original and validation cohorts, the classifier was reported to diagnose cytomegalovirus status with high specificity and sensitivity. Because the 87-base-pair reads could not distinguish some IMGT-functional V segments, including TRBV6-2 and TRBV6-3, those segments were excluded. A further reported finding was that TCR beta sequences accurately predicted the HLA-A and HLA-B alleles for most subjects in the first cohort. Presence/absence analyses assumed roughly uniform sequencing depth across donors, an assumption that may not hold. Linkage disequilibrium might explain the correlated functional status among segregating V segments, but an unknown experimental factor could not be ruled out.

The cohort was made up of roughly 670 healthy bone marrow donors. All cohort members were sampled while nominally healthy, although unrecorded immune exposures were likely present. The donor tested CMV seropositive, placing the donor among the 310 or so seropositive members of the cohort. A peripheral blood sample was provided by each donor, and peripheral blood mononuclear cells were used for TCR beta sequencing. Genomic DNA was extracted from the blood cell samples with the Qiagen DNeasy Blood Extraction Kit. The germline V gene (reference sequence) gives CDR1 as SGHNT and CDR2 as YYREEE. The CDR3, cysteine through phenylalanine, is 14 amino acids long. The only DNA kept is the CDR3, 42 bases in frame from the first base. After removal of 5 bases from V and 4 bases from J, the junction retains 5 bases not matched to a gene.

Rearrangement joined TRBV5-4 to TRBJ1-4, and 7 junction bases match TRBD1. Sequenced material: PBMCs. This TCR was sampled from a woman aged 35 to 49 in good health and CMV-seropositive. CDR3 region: CASSAGTDNEKLFF. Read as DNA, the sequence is TGTGCCAGCAGTGCCGGGACAGATAATGAAAAACTGTTTTTT.